This TCR beta chain appears in the sequencing data of a study of blood T cell repertoires in COVID-19. Study context: Italy, Spain and the United States were the sources of the convalescent and acute COVID-19 samples. PBMCs, B-cell-depleted T cells, or T cells were the source of the cDNA or gDNA that made up the material.

The V and J ends lost 3 bases and 2 bases respectively, with 13 bases between them. CDR3 size: 15 residues. CDR1 is KGHSH, CDR2 LQKENI, per germline. Original processing notes: Cell counts per sample came from amplifying reference gene primers. Using immunoSEQ multiplex PCR, the repertoire was profiled, and TCRdb retains in-frame clones only, with some absent. That table is the source of V, J and clone size, and D and trimming were worked out from the DNA. Altogether about 190,000 clones are present, 85% to 90% being singletons, with the ten largest covering approximately 13%. Specimen: peripheral blood. V is TRBV18 and J is TRBJ1-1; D is possibly TRBD1 (6 bases). The source of this sequence is a woman aged 70-85 years with COVID-19, enrolled during active disease. The CDR3 here is CASSPWGQTNTEAFF. In DNA form, the CDR3 reads TGTGCCAGCTCACCCTGGGGGCAGACCAACACTGAAGCTTTCTTT. The full variable domain, in which reference TRBV18 and TRBJ1-1 provide the parts outside the CDR3, is NAGVMQNPRHLVRRRGQEARLRCSPMKGHSHVYWYRQLPEEGLKFMVYLQKENIIDESGMPKERFSAEFPKEGPSILRIQQVVRGDSAAYFCASSPWGQTNTEAFFGQGTRLTVV.